This T cell receptor beta chain was identified during a study of CD8 T cells in ankylosing spondylitis. Findings and limits, study-wide: What appeared characteristic of ankylosing spondylitis blood was a TCR beta motif of 7 or 8 highly homologous variants.

TCRdb used MiXCR to reprocess the 5' RACE reads, holding one entry per CDR3 protein. The sample includes about 390,000 distinct CDR3 sequences, about 20% of them seen just once. Looked up from germline, CDR1 is ENHRY and CDR2 is SYGVKD. This CDR3 has 16 amino acids. With 3 bases removed from V and 2 bases from J, the gap between germline ends came to 15 bases. For this clonotype: Its antigen is currently unknown.

The material sequenced was blood, either unsorted or a sorted T cell fraction (not recorded which). This TCR came from a male donor with ankylosing spondylitis. The J gene is TRBJ2-3, the V gene TRBV10-3, with D perhaps matching TRBD1 or TRBD2 (5 bases each). The CDR3 DNA reads as TGTGCCATCAGTGATGGGGGAACTGTGGTCACAGATACGCAGTATTTT. Its protein product is CAISDGGTVVTDTQYF.